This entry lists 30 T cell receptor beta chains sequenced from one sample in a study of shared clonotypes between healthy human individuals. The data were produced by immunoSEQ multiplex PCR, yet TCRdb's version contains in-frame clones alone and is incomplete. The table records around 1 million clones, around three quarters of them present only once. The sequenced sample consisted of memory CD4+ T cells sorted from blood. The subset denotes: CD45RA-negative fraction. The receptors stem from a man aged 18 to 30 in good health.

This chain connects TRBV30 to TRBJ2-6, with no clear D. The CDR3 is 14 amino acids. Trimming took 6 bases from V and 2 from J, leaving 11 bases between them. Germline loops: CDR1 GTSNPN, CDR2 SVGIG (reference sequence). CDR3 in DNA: TGTGCCTGTCCTCCTACGCCTGGGGCCAACGTCCTGACTTTC. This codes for CACPPTPGANVLTF.

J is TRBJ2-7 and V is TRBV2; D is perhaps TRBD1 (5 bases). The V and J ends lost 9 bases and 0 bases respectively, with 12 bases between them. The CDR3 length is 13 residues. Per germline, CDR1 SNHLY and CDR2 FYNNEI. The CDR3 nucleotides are TGTGCCAGTTACAGGCCAACCTCCTACGAGCAGTACTTC. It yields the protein CASYRPTSYEQYF.

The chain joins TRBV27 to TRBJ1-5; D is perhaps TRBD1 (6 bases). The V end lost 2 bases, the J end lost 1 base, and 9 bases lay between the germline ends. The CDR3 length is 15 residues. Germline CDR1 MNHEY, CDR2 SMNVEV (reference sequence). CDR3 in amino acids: CASSLGTTSNQPQHF. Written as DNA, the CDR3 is TGTGCCAGCAGTTTAGGGACAACAAGCAATCAGCCCCAGCATTTT.

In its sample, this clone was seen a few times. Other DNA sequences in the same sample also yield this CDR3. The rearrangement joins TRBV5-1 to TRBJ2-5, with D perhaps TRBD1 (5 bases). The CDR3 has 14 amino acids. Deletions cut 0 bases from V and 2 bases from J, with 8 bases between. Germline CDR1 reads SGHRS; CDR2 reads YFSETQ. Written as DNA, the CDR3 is TGCGCCAGCAGCTTGGGCGACAGTCAAGAGACCCAGTACTTC. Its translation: CASSLGDSQETQYF.

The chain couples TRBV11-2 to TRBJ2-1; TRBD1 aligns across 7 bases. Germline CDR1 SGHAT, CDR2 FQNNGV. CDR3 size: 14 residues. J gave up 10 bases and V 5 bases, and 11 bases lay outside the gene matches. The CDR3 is CASSVRQGTGEQFF. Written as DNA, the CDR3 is TGTGCCAGCAGCGTCCGACAGGGAACAGGGGAGCAGTTCTTC.

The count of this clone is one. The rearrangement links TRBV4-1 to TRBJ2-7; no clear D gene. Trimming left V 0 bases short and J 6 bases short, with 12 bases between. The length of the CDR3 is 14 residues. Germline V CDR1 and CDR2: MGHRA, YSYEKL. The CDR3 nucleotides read TGCGCCAGCAGCCAAGACCGGGTGGCTTCCGAGCAGTACTTC. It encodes CASSQDRVASEQYF.

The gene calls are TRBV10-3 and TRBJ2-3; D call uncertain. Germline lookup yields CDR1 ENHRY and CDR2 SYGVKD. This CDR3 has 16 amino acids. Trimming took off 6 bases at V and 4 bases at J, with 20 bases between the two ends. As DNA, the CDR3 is TGTGCCATCAGCCATAGACCCCACTCGTTCCCAGATACGCAGTATTTT. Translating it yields CAISHRPHSFPDTQYF.

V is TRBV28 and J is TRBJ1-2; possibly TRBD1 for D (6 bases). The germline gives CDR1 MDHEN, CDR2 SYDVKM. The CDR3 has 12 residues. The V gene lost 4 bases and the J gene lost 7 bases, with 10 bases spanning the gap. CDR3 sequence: CASSSYRVGYTF. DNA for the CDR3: TGTGCCAGCAGTTCCTACAGGGTTGGCTACACCTTC.

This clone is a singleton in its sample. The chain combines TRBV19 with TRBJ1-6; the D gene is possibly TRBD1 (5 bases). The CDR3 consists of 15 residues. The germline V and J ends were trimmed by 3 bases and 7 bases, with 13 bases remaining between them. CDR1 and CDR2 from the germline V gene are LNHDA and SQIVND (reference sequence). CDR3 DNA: TGTGCCAGTAGTATGGTCAGGGACGGGAATTCACCCCTCCACTTT. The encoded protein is CASSMVRDGNSPLHF.

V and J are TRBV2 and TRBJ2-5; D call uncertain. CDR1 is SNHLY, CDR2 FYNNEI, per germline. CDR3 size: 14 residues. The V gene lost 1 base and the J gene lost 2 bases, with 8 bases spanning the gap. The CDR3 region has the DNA TGTGCCAGCAGTGAAGGTCCGGTTCAAGAGACCCAGTACTTC. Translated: CASSEGPVQETQYF.

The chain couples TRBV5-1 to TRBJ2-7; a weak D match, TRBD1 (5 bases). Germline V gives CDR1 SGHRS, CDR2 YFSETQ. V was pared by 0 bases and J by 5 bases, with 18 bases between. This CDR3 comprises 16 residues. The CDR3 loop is CASSLGQNSQSDEQYF. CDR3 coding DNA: TGCGCCAGCAGCTTGGGACAGAACAGTCAATCAGACGAGCAGTACTTC.

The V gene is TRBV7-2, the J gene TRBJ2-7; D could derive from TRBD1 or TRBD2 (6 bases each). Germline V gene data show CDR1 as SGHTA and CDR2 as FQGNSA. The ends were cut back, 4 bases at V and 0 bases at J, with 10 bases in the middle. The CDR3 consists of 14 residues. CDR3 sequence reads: CASSWTAGSYEQYF. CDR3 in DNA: TGTGCCAGCAGCTGGACAGCGGGCTCCTACGAGCAGTACTTC.

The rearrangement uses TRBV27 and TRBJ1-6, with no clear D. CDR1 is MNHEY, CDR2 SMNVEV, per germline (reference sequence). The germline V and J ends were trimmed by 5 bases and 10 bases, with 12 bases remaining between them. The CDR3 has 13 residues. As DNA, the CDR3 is TGTGCCAGCAGTCCCGCCCTTACCTCACCCCTCCACTTT. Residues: CASSPALTSPLHF.

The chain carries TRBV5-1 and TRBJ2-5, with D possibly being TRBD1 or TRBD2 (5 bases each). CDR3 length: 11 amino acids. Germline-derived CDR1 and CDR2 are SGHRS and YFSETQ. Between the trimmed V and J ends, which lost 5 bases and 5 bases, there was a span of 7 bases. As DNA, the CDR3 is TGCGCCAGCAGGGGGGATGAGACCCAGTACTTC. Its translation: CASRGDETQYF.

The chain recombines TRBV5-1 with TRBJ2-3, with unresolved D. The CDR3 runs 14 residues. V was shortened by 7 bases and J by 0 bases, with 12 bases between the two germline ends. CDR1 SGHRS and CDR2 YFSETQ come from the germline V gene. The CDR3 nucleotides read TGCGCCAGCTATGATTTCCCCAGCACAGATACGCAGTATTTT. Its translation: CASYDFPSTDTQYF.

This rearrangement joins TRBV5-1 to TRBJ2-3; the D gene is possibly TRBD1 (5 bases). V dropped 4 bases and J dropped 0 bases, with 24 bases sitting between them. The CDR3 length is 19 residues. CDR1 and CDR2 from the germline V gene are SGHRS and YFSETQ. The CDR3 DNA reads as TGCGCCAGCAGCCAATTAAGTCGAACGAACGCAGGGAGCACAGATACGCAGTATTTT. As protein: CASSQLSRTNAGSTDTQYF.

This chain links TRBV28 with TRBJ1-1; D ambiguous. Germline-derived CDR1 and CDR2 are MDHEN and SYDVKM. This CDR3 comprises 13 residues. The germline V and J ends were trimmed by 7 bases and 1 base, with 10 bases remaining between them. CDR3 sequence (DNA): TGTGCCAGCAATACGACACCGAACACTGAAGCTTTCTTT. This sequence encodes CASNTTPNTEAFF.

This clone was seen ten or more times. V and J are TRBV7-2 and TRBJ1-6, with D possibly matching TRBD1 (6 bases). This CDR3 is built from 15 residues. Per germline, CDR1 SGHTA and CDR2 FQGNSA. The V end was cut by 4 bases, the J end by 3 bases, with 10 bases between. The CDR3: CASSSGRGYNSPLHF. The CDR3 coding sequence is TGTGCCAGCAGCTCAGGCAGGGGCTATAATTCACCCCTCCACTTT.

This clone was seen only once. The CDR3 spells CASSGNYRGRIETQYF. CDR3 DNA sequence: TGTGCCAGCAGTGGTAACTACAGGGGGCGCATAGAGACCCAGTACTTC. The V call is TRBV6-1, the J call TRBJ2-5, with 9 positions matching TRBD1. The V segment lost 4 bases and the J segment 4 bases; nucleotides outside the gene matches: 10. The CDR3 runs to 16 residues. Looked up from germline, CDR1 is MNHNS and CDR2 is SASEGT.

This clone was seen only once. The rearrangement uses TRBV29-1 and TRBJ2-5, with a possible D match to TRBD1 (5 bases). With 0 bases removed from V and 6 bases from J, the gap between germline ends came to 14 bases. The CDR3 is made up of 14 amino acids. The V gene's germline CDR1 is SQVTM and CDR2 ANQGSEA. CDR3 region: CSVEDGAGIQTQYF. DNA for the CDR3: TGCAGCGTTGAAGATGGGGCAGGAATACAGACCCAGTACTTC.

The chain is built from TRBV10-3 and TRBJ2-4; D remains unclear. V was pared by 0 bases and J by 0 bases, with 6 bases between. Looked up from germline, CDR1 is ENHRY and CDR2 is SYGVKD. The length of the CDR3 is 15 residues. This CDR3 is CAISESSIAKNIQYF. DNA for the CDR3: TGTGCCATCAGTGAGTCCAGTATAGCCAAAAACATTCAGTACTTC.

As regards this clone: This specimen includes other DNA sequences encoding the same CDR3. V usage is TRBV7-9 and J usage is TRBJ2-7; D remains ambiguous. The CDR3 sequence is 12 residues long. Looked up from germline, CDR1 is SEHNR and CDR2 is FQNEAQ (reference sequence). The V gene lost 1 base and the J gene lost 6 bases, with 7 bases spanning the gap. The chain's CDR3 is CASSLDRGEQYF. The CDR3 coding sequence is TGTGCCAGCAGCTTAGACAGAGGCGAGCAGTACTTC.

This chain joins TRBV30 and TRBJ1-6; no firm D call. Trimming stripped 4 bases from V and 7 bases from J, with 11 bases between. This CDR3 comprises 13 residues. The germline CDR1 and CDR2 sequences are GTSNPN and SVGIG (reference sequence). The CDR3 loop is CAWMGYSNSPLHF. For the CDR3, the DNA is TGTGCCTGGATGGGGTATTCGAATTCACCCCTCCACTTT.

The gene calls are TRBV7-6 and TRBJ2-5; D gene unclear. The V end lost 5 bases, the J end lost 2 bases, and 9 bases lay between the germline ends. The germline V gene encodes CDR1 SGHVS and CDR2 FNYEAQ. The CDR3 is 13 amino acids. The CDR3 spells CASSTARQETQYF. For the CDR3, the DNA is TGTGCCAGCAGCACCGCTAGGCAAGAGACCCAGTACTTC.

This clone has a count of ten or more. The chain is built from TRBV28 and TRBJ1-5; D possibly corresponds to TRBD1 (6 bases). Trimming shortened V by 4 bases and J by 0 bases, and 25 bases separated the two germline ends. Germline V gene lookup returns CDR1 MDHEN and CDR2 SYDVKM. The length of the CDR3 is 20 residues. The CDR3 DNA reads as TGTGCCAGCAGTTCAATAGGAACAGGGTTAGGCGGGAATAGCAATCAGCCCCAGCATTTT. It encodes CASSSIGTGLGGNSNQPQHF. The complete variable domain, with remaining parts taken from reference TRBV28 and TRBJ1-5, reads DVKVTQSSRYLVKRTGEKVFLECVQDMDHENMFWYRQDPGLGLRLIYFSYDVKMKEKGDIPEGYSVSREKKERFSLILESASTNQTSMYLCASSSIGTGLGGNSNQPQHFGDGTRLSIL.

For the CDR3, the DNA is TGTGCCAGCAGTTCGGCATTTTCGACTAGCGGGGAAACAGATACGCAGTATTTT. Protein product: CASSSAFSTSGETDTQYF. This chain links TRBV27 with TRBJ2-3, with TRBD2 matching 11 bases. CDR1 is MNHEY and CDR2 is SMNVEV in the germline V gene (reference sequence). This CDR3 comprises 18 residues. Germline trimming cut 4 bases from V and 3 bases from J; bases unmatched to any gene: 12.

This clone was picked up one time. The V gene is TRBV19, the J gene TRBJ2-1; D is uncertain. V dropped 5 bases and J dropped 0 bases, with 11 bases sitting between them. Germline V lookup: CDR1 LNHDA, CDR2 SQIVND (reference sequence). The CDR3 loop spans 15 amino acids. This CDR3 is CASSLTQSSYNEQFF. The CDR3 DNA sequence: TGTGCCAGTAGTTTGACTCAGAGCTCCTACAATGAGCAGTTCTTC.

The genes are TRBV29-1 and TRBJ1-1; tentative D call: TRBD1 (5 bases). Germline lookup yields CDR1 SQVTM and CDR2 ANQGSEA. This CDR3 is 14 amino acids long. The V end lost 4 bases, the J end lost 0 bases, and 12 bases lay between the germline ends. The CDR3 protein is CSVVGDFMNTEAFF. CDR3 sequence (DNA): TGCAGCGTTGTGGGGGATTTTATGAACACTGAAGCTTTCTTT. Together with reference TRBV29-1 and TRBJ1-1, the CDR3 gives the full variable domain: SAVISQKPSRDICQRGTSLTIQCQVDSQVTMMFWYRQQPGQSLTLIATANQGSEATYESGFVIDKFPISRPNLTFSTLTVSNMSPEDSSIYLCSVVGDFMNTEAFFGQGTRLTVV.

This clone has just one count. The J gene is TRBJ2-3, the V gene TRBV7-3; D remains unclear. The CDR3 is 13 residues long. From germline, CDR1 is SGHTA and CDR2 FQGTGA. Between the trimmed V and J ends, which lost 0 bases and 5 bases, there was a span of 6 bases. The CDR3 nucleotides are TGTGCCAGCAGCTTAACCCACATAGATACGCAGTATTTT. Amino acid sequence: CASSLTHIDTQYF.

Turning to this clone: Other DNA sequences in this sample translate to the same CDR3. The CDR3 sequence is CASSLRGRDTDTQYF. CDR3 nucleotide sequence: TGTGCCAGCAGCTTACGCGGGAGGGACACAGATACGCAGTATTTT. The rearrangement joins TRBV7-2 to TRBJ2-3; 9 bases line up with TRBD2. The germline gives CDR1 SGHTA, CDR2 FQGNSA. This CDR3 spans 15 amino acids. V shed 2 bases, J shed 2 bases, and the junction held 2 bases outside the gene matches.